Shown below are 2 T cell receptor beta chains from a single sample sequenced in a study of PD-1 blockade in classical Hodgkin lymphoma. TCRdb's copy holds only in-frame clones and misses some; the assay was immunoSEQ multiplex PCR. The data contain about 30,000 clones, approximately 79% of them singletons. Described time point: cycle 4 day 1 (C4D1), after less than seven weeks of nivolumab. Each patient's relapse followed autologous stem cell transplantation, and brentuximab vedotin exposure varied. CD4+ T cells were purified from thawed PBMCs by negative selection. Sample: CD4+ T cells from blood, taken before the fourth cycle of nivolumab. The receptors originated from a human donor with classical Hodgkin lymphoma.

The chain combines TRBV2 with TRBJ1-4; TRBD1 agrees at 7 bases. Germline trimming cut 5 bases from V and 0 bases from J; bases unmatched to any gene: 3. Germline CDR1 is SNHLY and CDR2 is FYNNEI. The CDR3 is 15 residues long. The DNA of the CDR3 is TGTGCCAGCAGTCTTACAGGGGCAACTAATGAAAAACTGTTTTTT. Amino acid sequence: CASSLTGATNEKLFF.

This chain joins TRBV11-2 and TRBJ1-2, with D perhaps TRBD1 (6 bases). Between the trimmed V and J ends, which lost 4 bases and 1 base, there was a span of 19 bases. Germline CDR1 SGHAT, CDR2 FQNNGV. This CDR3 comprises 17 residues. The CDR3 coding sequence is TGTGCCAGCAGCTCACTGCGGGGGCTCCCCCGTAACTATGGCTACACCTTC. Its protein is CASSSLRGLPRNYGYTF. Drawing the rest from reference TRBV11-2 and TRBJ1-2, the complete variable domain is EAGVAQSPRYKIIEKRQSVAFWCNPISGHATLYWYQQILGQGPKLLIQFQNNGVVDDSQLPKDRFSAERLKGVDSTLKIQPAKLEDSAVYLCASSSLRGLPRNYGYTFGSGTRLTVV.